Listed here are 32 T cell receptor beta chains from one sample, sequenced in a study of CD8 T cells in Susac syndrome (dated by TCRdb to between 2018 and 2021). Library preparation was by the immunoSEQ multiplex PCR assay. RNA was extracted with the RNeasy kit and roughly 0.5 to 1 ug was reverse transcribed using random hexamers. TCRdb took the public reads, trimmed them with fastp at Q25, ran MiXCR for clone calling and kept in-frame beta chains. Rows matching on CDR3 protein sequence are summarized as one entry with the most common DNA and genes. The sample data list approximately 150,000 distinct CDR3 sequences, and around 94% of these were observed just once. The ten largest clones take up about 0.095% of the sample. Material: CD4+ T cells from PBMCs. The receptors derive from a human donor with multiple sclerosis.

The chain is built from TRBV19 and TRBJ1-2; 7 positions match TRBD1. This CDR3 contains 14 residues. J was trimmed by 5 bases and V by 6 bases; bases with no gene match: 9. Germline-derived CDR1 and CDR2 are LNHDA and SQIVND (reference sequence). CDR3: CASSARQGLYGYTF. CDR3 nucleotide sequence: TGTGCCAGTAGCGCTAGACAGGGCTTATATGGCTACACCTTC.

The rearrangement uses TRBV9 and TRBJ1-2; 11 positions match TRBD1. Germline lookup yields CDR1 SGDLS and CDR2 YYNGEE. J gave up 5 bases and V 4 bases, and 7 bases lay outside the gene matches. This CDR3 spans 15 amino acids. In DNA, the CDR3 is TGTGCCAGCAGCTCGAGGACAGGGGGCGGGTATGGCTACACCTTC. It yields the protein CASSSRTGGGYGYTF.

This chain joins TRBV30 and TRBJ1-1; tentatively, D is TRBD1 (6 bases). Germline-derived CDR1 and CDR2 are GTSNPN and SVGIG (reference sequence). This CDR3 comprises 12 residues. Trimming pared 8 bases from V and 0 bases from J, leaving 10 bases between. CDR3 sequence: CARTELNTEAFF. CDR3 nucleotides: TGTGCCAGGACAGAGTTGAACACTGAAGCTTTCTTT.

The chain joins TRBV29-1 to TRBJ2-5, with 11 bases lining up with TRBD2. V lost 4 bases and J lost 5; bases outside the gene matches: 0. Germline-derived CDR1 and CDR2 are SQVTM and ANQGSEA. This CDR3 spans 12 amino acids. The CDR3 nucleotides read TGCAGCGTTGGGACTAGCGGGGAGACCCAGTACTTC. Translation gives CSVGTSGETQYF.

This sequence joins TRBV12-3 or TRBV12-4 and TRBJ1-2; D is uncertain. CDR3 length: 14 residues. The V end lost 2 bases, the J end lost 0 bases, and 7 bases lay between the germline ends. The CDR3 DNA is TGTGCCAGCAGTTTAAACCGAGCTAACTATGGCTACACCTTC. It specifies CASSLNRANYGYTF.

The chain couples TRBV6-5 to TRBJ2-1, with D tentatively TRBD2 (6 bases). Between the trimmed V and J ends, which lost 6 bases and 8 bases, there was a span of 17 bases. Germline V gene lookup returns CDR1 MNHEY and CDR2 SVGAGI. This CDR3 spans 14 amino acids. CDR3 coding DNA: TGTGCCAGCAGACGTCTGGACTACGGCGATGAGCAGTTCTTC. Protein product: CASRRLDYGDEQFF.

The chain recombines TRBV30 with TRBJ2-3; D uncertain. The V end lost 2 bases, the J end lost 0 bases, and 9 bases lay between the germline ends. Per germline, CDR1 GTSNPN and CDR2 SVGIG (reference sequence). This CDR3 contains 14 residues. The CDR3 region is CAWSSRRSTDTQYF. In nucleotides, the CDR3 is TGTGCCTGGAGTTCCCGCCGTAGCACAGATACGCAGTATTTT.

This chain connects TRBV18 to TRBJ2-5, with 7 bases identical to TRBD2. The CDR3 is made up of 17 amino acids. Germline V gene data show CDR1 as KGHSH and CDR2 as LQKENI. V shed 3 bases and J 3 bases; nucleotides not matched to a gene: 13. The CDR3 DNA reads TGTGCCAGCTCACCCCCCCAGCGGGGAGTACCCGAAGAGACCCAGTACTTC. Protein product: CASSPPQRGVPEETQYF.

The CDR3 spells CASSFIRGSETQYF. The DNA of the CDR3 is TGTGCCAGCAGCTTCATACGCGGGAGTGAGACCCAGTACTTC. This chain uses TRBV7-9 with TRBJ2-5, with 7 bases identical to TRBD2. The junction had 6 bases not matched to a gene; V was cut back by 3 bases and J by 5 bases. The length of the CDR3 is 14 residues. Looked up from germline, CDR1 is SEHNR and CDR2 is FQNEAQ (reference sequence). The full variable domain, with the rest looked up from reference TRBV7-9 and TRBJ2-5, is DTGVSQNPRHKITKRGQNVTFRCDPISEHNRLYWYRQTLGQGPEFLTYFQNEAQLEKSRLLSDRFSAERPKGSFSTLEIQRTEQGDSAMYLCASSFIRGSETQYFGPGTRLLVL.

V gene TRBV15 combines with J gene TRBJ1-1; tentatively, D is TRBD1 (5 bases). CDR1 and CDR2 (germline): LNHNV, YYDKDF (reference sequence). The ends were cut back, 0 bases at V and 6 bases at J, with 17 bases in the middle. The CDR3 runs 16 residues. The CDR3 region has the DNA TGTGCCACCAGCAGAGAGGGGCGGCTTCGAACCGCTGAAGCTTTCTTT. This gives the protein CATSREGRLRTAEAFF.

This chain joins TRBV18 and TRBJ1-1; possible D gene TRBD1, 6 bases. The CDR3 covers 16 residues. V was pared by 0 bases and J by 1 base, with 12 bases between. Germline lookup yields CDR1 KGHSH and CDR2 LQKENI. CDR3: CASSPPSGATNTEAFF. In nucleotides, the CDR3 is TGTGCCAGCTCACCACCGTCGGGGGCCACGAACACTGAAGCTTTCTTT.

The rearrangement links TRBV5-1 to TRBJ2-2; 7 positions agree with TRBD1. After removal of 3 bases from V and 4 bases from J, the junction contained 6 bases not matched to a gene. Per germline, CDR1 SGHRS and CDR2 YFSETQ. The length of the CDR3 is 15 residues. In DNA, the CDR3 is TGCGCCAGCAGCTCACAGGGGATGGGCACCGGGGAGCTGTTTTTT. This translates into CASSSQGMGTGELFF.

The rearrangement joins TRBV7-3 to TRBJ2-6; TRBD1 or TRBD2 may be the D gene (5 bases each). CDR1 SGHTA and CDR2 FQGTGA come from the germline V gene. Trimming took 1 base from V and 4 from J, leaving 11 bases between them. The CDR3 loop spans 16 amino acids. The CDR3, as DNA: TGTGCCAGCAGCTTAATGGCCGGGGCCGGGGCCAACGTCCTGACTTTC. Translated, it gives CASSLMAGAGANVLTF.

This chain connects TRBV12-3 or TRBV12-4 to TRBJ1-2; D gene unclear. Between the trimmed V and J ends, which lost 3 bases and 5 bases, there was a span of 16 bases. The CDR3 is made up of 15 amino acids. CDR3: CASSFPGRLGYGYTF. The CDR3 bases are TGTGCCAGCAGTTTCCCCGGGCGACTGGGGTATGGCTACACCTTC.

CDR3 bases: TGCGCCAGCAGCCAAGGAGAGGGAGGACGGTATGGCTACACCTTC. It codes for CASSQGEGGRYGYTF. The chain carries TRBV4-3 and TRBJ1-2; no clear D. Trimming removed 1 base from V and 5 bases from J, with 14 bases in between. This CDR3 is 15 amino acids long. The V gene's germline CDR1 is LGHNA and CDR2 YSLEER.

The chain uses TRBV14 and TRBJ2-7; 10 bases line up with TRBD1. The CDR3 has 14 residues. The V gene end was trimmed by 4 bases and the J gene end by 6 bases; junction bases not matched to a gene: 6. Germline CDR1 and CDR2: SGHDN and FVKESK. CDR3 in amino acids: CASSPWDRGTEQYF. In nucleotides, the CDR3 is TGTGCCAGCAGCCCTTGGGACAGGGGTACCGAGCAGTACTTC.

The chain has TRBV24-1 and TRBJ2-5; D is possibly TRBD1 (6 bases). V lost 1 base and J 3 bases, leaving 11 bases between the germline ends. The CDR3 contains 15 residues. Germline V lookup: CDR1 KGHDR, CDR2 SFDVKD. The CDR3 DNA is TGTGCCACCAGTGATTTTCAACAGGGTAAAGAGACCCAGTACTTC. As protein: CATSDFQQGKETQYF.

The chain combines TRBV7-8 with TRBJ2-6, with D unclear. The V and J ends lost 5 bases and 0 bases respectively, with 5 bases between them. The CDR3 sequence is 14 residues long. Germline V gene sequence: CDR1 SGHVS, CDR2 FQNEAQ. CDR3 DNA sequence: TGTGCCAGCAGCCGGAGCTCTGGGGCCAACGTCCTGACTTTC. It codes for CASSRSSGANVLTF.

The genes are TRBV5-1 and TRBJ1-4; D gene unclear. The germline gives CDR1 SGHRS, CDR2 YFSETQ. CDR3 size: 16 residues. Deletions cut 2 bases from V and 5 bases from J, with 16 bases between. The CDR3 spells CASSLTGRLRNEKLFF. The CDR3 DNA is TGCGCCAGCAGCTTAACCGGACGGCTGAGGAATGAAAAACTGTTTTTT.

This chain's CDR3 is CATSDDRGANVLTF. Written as DNA, the CDR3 is TGTGCCACCAGTGATGACAGGGGGGCCAACGTCCTGACTTTC. The chain combines TRBV24-1 with TRBJ2-6, with a tentative D call TRBD1 (6 bases). The CDR3 extends over 14 amino acids. Germline CDR1 reads KGHDR; CDR2 reads SFDVKD. V was pared by 3 bases and J by 4 bases, with 6 bases between.

DNA of the CDR3: TGTGCCCATCGGCCTAGCAGAAACACAGATACGCAGTATTTT. Its protein product is CAHRPSRNTDTQYF. This chain connects TRBV30 to TRBJ2-3; TRBD2 might be the D (5 bases). The CDR3 runs 14 residues. The germline V gene has CDR1 GTSNPN and CDR2 SVGIG (reference sequence). Trimming pared 8 bases from V and 2 bases from J, leaving 17 bases between.

J is TRBJ2-7 and V is TRBV30; 7 nucleotides agree with TRBD2. The CDR3 consists of 14 residues. Germline assignment: CDR1 GTSNPN and CDR2 SVGIG (reference sequence). Trimming cost V 2 bases and J 2 bases; bases outside gene matches: 6. DNA for the CDR3: TGTGCCTGGAGTCTGTCGGGGGGAACCTACGAGCAGTACTTC. Translated: CAWSLSGGTYEQYF.

The chain joins TRBV5-1 to TRBJ2-2, with no clear D. The CDR3 totals 12 residues. V was trimmed by 7 bases and J by 1 base, leaving 5 bases between them. From germline, CDR1 is SGHRS and CDR2 YFSETQ. The CDR3 region is CASGENTGELFF. Written as DNA, the CDR3 is TGCGCCAGCGGGGAGAACACCGGGGAGCTGTTTTTT.

This chain connects TRBV6-2 or TRBV6-3 to TRBJ2-7; 7 nucleotides agree with TRBD1. The germline V gene encodes CDR1 MNHEY and CDR2 SVGEGT. This CDR3 is built from 14 residues. The trim removed 2 bases at V and 3 bases at J, leaving 4 bases unmatched. CDR3: CASSYRGQNYEQYF. CDR3 in DNA: TGTGCCAGCAGTTACCGGGGACAGAACTACGAGCAGTACTTC.

This chain uses TRBV7-9 with TRBJ1-1; D is possibly TRBD1 (6 bases). V lost 10 bases, J lost 1 base, and 19 bases lay in between. This CDR3 comprises 15 residues. Germline CDR1 and CDR2: SEHNR and FQNEAQ (reference sequence). CDR3 loop: CATRVAGTSNTEAFF. As DNA, the CDR3 is TGTGCCACACGAGTAGCCGGGACATCGAACACTGAAGCTTTCTTT.

This sequence joins TRBV24-1 and TRBJ2-5, with D possibly TRBD2 on 6 matching bases. The CDR3 spans 14 residues. The V gene's germline CDR1 is KGHDR and CDR2 SFDVKD. Trimming cost V 6 bases and J 2 bases, with 12 bases left between them. The CDR3 region is CATSFSSGQETQYF. CDR3 bases: TGTGCCACCAGTTTCTCGAGCGGGCAAGAGACCCAGTACTTC.

This chain joins TRBV5-1 and TRBJ2-2; 7 bases line up with TRBD1. V dropped 4 bases and J dropped 2; count of bases not matched to a gene: 5. CDR1 and CDR2 from the germline V gene are SGHRS and YFSETQ. The CDR3 loop spans 15 amino acids. The CDR3 DNA follows: TGCGCCAGCAGCACTGGGACAGTAAACACCGGGGAGCTGTTTTTT. The encoded protein is CASSTGTVNTGELFF.

The V call is TRBV9, the J call TRBJ1-2; TRBD1 matches 9 bases. The J segment lost 7 bases and the V segment lost 2 bases, leaving 6 bases of the junction unmatched. The germline gives CDR1 SGDLS, CDR2 YYNGEE. The CDR3 runs 14 residues. CDR3 in DNA: TGTGCCAGCAGCGTTGCAACAGGGGGCACTGGCTACACCTTC. As protein: CASSVATGGTGYTF.

The chain carries TRBV6-2 or TRBV6-3 and TRBJ1-1; D might be TRBD1 (5 bases). Germline CDR1 is MNHEY and CDR2 is SVGEGT. V was shortened by 10 bases and J by 6 bases, with 15 bases between the two germline ends. This CDR3 is built from 12 residues. Here the CDR3 DNA reads TGTGCCATCTATGGGGGAAGGGCTGAAGCTTTCTTT. Residues: CAIYGGRAEAFF.

V and J are TRBV12-3 or TRBV12-4 and TRBJ2-1; 11 bases are a match to TRBD2. V shed 3 bases and J 6 bases; nucleotides not matched to a gene: 4. CDR3 length equals 15 residues. Here the CDR3 DNA reads TGTGCCAGCAGTTTTAGCGGGAGGGCCGGCAATGAGCAGTTCTTC. Translating it yields CASSFSGRAGNEQFF.

The chain joins TRBV6-1 to TRBJ2-7; the match to TRBD2 covers 10 bases. The CDR3 contains 13 residues. In germline, CDR1 is MNHNS, CDR2 SASEGT. V shed 6 bases, J shed 7 bases, and the junction held 6 bases outside the gene matches. The CDR3 loop is CASSPGTSVEQYF. As DNA, the CDR3 is TGTGCCAGCAGCCCCGGGACTAGCGTTGAGCAGTACTTC.

In this sample, this clonotype turned up once. The chain carries TRBV25-1 and TRBJ2-7, with a weak D call TRBD1 (6 bases). The CDR3 runs to 13 residues. Germline CDR1 and CDR2: MGHDK and SYGVNS. Trimming took off 5 bases at V and 4 bases at J, with 12 bases between the two ends. CDR3 in DNA: TGTGCCAGCAGTCGAACAGGGTTGTACGAGCAGTACTTC. Its protein product is CASSRTGLYEQYF.